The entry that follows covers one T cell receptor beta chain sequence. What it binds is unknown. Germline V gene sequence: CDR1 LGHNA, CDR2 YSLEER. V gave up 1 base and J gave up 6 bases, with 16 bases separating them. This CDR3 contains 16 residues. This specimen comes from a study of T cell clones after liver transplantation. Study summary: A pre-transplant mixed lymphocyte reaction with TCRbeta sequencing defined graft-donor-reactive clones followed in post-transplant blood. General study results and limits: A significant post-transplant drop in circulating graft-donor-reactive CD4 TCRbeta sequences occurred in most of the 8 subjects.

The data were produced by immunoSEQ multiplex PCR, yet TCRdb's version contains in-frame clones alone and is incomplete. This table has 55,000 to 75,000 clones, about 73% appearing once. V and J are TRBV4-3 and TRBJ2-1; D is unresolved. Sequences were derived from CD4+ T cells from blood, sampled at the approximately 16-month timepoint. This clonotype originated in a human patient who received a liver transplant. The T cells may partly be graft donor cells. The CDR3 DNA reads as TGCGCCAGCAGCCAAGTGTTCCGTATATCTCCCAATGAGCAGTTCTTC. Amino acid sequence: CASSQVFRISPNEQFF.